These 13 T cell receptor beta chains came from one sample sequenced in a study of human T cells and chemical hapten exposure. TCRdb independently ran MiXCR on the RACE reads; one entry per CDR3 protein. The top ten hold roughly 1.4% of the sample, which has tens of thousands of distinct CDR3 sequences, 6.6% seen once. Time point reported: patch test 2, 6 weeks after DPC sensitization. The treatment denotes: therapeutic diphenylcyclopropenone sensitization with weekly scalp DPC. The input for sequencing was whole blood, taken in connection with sensitization to the hapten diphenylcyclopropenone (DPC). The receptors stem from a woman aged 25-40 years with alopecia areata. Some clones in this sample may be carry-over from other donors' samples.

This clonotype was observed at least ten times. The rearrangement joins TRBV7-2 to TRBJ2-3, with 8 bases that match TRBD1. Germline CDR1 and CDR2: SGHTA and FQGNSA. V shed 5 bases, J shed 4 bases, and the junction held 5 bases outside the gene matches. The CDR3 totals 14 residues. The chain's CDR3 is CASSTRTGPDTQYF. The CDR3 coding sequence is TGTGCCAGCAGCACACGGACAGGGCCAGATACGCAGTATTTT. Filled out from reference TRBV7-2 and TRBJ2-3, the complete variable domain reads GAGVSQSPSNKVTEKGKDVELRCDPISGHTALYWYRQSLGQGLEFLIYFQGNSAPDKSGLPSDRFSAERTGGSVSTLTIQRTQQEDSAVYLCASSTRTGPDTQYFGPGTRLTVL.

This clonotype came up many times. The V and J genes are TRBV7-9 and TRBJ1-1; D may be TRBD1 (6 bases). Germline V gene data show CDR1 as SEHNR and CDR2 as FQNEAQ (reference sequence). Trimming stripped 5 bases from V and 11 bases from J, with 15 bases between. CDR3 length equals 12 residues. The DNA of the CDR3 is TGTGCCAGCAGCCCAGGACAGTTGGGGGCTTTCTTT. This sequence encodes CASSPGQLGAFF.

The gene calls are TRBV12-3 or TRBV12-4 and TRBJ1-4; D gene uncertain. The germline V and J ends were trimmed by 1 base and 8 bases, with 8 bases remaining between them. The CDR3 covers 13 residues. The CDR3 nucleotides read TGTGCCAGCAGTTTAGTTACACGAGAAAAACTGTTTTTT. The encoded protein is CASSLVTREKLFF.

At least ten counts were recorded for this clonotype. This chain links TRBV14 with TRBJ2-3; weak D call: TRBD2 (6 bases). Deletions cut 5 bases from V and 1 base from J, with 16 bases between. Germline values: CDR1 SGHDN, CDR2 FVKESK. This CDR3 has 16 amino acids. The CDR3: CASSAWRGTRTDTQYF. The CDR3 region has the DNA TGTGCCAGCAGCGCGTGGCGGGGCACCCGCACAGATACGCAGTATTTT. Combining the CDR3 with reference TRBV14 and TRBJ2-3 gives the whole variable domain EAGVTQFPSHSVIEKGQTVTLRCDPISGHDNLYWYRRVMGKEIKFLLHFVKESKQDESGMPNNRFLAERTGGTYSTLKVQPAELEDSGVYFCASSAWRGTRTDTQYFGPGTRLTVL.

The V and J genes are TRBV19 and TRBJ1-2; no clear D gene. The CDR3 runs 14 residues. V lost 7 bases, J lost 4 bases, and 16 bases lay in between. Germline loops: CDR1 LNHDA, CDR2 SQIVND (reference sequence). The DNA for the CDR3 is TGTGCCAGTACCGATGGACTCGCCGGCTATGGCTACACCTTC. It specifies CASTDGLAGYGYTF.

In its sample, this clonotype was seen many times. J is TRBJ2-3 and V is TRBV29-1; perhaps D is TRBD1 or TRBD2 (6 bases each). CDR1 is SQVTM and CDR2 is ANQGSEA in the germline V gene. Between the trimmed V and J ends, which lost 2 bases and 3 bases, there was a span of 15 bases. This CDR3 spans 15 amino acids. As DNA, the CDR3 is TGCAGCGTTGAACGAGGTACAGGGAGGACAGATACGCAGTATTTT. Its protein is CSVERGTGRTDTQYF.

The table lists this clonotype with a few counts. The CDR3 loop reads CASSAQAGETDTQYF. The CDR3 nucleotides read TGTGCCAGCAGCGCTCAAGCGGGGGAAACAGATACGCAGTATTTT. The chain has TRBV7-3 and TRBJ2-3; the match to TRBD2 covers 8 bases. CDR3 length: 15 residues. Germline lookup yields CDR1 SGHTA and CDR2 FQGTGA. The J segment lost 3 bases and the V segment lost 5 bases, leaving 7 bases of the junction unmatched.

This clonotype was recorded many times. This rearrangement joins TRBV6-5 to TRBJ2-1; perhaps TRBD1 as D (5 bases). This CDR3 is 13 amino acids long. V lost 2 bases and J 7 bases, leaving 9 bases between the germline ends. Germline loops: CDR1 MNHEY, CDR2 SVGAGI. CDR3 nucleotides: TGTGCCAGCAGTTACCTTAGGGGTAATGAGCAGTTCTTC. It codes for CASSYLRGNEQFF.

This clonotype was seen ten or more times. CDR3 amino acids: CSARDPFLAGDYYNEQFF. CDR3 DNA: TGCAGTGCTAGAGATCCCTTCCTAGCGGGGGATTACTACAATGAGCAGTTCTTC. This chain joins TRBV20-1 and TRBJ2-1; 10 nucleotides align to TRBD2. The V gene's germline CDR1 is DFQATT and CDR2 SNEGSKA (reference sequence). The CDR3 runs 18 residues. V dropped 0 bases and J dropped 3; count of bases not matched to a gene: 11.

The rearrangement links TRBV18 to TRBJ1-1; tentative D call: TRBD1 (6 bases). Germline values: CDR1 KGHSH, CDR2 LQKENI. This CDR3 contains 15 residues. The V end was cut by 4 bases, the J end by 3 bases, with 15 bases between. The CDR3: CASSLSSTGYTEAFF. As DNA, the CDR3 is TGTGCCAGCTCACTAAGCTCTACAGGGTACACTGAAGCTTTCTTT.

In its sample, this clonotype was seen a few times. The rearrangement uses TRBV6-2 or TRBV6-3 and TRBJ1-5; possible D gene TRBD1, 5 bases. The length of the CDR3 is 13 residues. V lost 5 bases and J lost 5, with 10 bases in between. From germline, CDR1 is MNHEY and CDR2 SVGEGT. Written as DNA, the CDR3 is TGTGCCAGCAGTCGGGGGGTGGATCAGCCCCAGCATTTT. It specifies CASSRGVDQPQHF.

This chain connects TRBV12-3 or TRBV12-4 to TRBJ2-3; D remains unclear. Trimming left V 5 bases short and J 7 bases short, with 10 bases between. The CDR3 totals 12 residues. The CDR3 reads CASSLPRNTQYF. The CDR3 DNA follows: TGTGCCAGCAGTCTGCCACGGAATACGCAGTATTTT.

The sample holds many counts of this clonotype. Here the CDR3 reads CASSPMSSYNEQFF. The CDR3 region has the DNA TGTGCCAGCAGCCCGATGAGCTCCTACAATGAGCAGTTCTTC. This chain connects TRBV7-2 to TRBJ2-1; D is undetermined. The CDR3 extends over 14 amino acids. Per germline, CDR1 SGHTA and CDR2 FQGNSA. The V and J ends lost 5 bases and 0 bases respectively, with 8 bases between them.